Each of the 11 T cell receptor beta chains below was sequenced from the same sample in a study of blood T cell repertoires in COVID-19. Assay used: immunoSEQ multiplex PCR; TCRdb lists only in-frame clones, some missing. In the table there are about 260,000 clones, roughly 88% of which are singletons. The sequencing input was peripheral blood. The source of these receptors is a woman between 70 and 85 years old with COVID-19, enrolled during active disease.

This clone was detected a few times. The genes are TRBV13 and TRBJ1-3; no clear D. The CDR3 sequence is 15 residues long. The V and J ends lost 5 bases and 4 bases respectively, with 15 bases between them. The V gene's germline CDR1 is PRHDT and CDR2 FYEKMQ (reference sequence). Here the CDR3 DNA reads TGTGCCAGCAGCCCCCTGGCAGAGGGAGGAAACACCATATATTTT. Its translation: CASSPLAEGGNTIYF.

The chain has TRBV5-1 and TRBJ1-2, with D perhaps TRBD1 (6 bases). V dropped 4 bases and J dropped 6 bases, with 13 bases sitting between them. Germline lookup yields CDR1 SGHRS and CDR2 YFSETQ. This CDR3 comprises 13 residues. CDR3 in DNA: TGCGCCAGCAGCGACGACAGGATCCATGGCTACACCTTC. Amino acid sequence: CASSDDRIHGYTF.

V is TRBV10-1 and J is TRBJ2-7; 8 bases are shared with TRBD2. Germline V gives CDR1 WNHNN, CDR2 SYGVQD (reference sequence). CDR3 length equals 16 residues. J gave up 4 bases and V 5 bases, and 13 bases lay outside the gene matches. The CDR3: CASSRGTSGPLYEQYF. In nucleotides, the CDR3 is TGCGCCAGCAGTAGAGGGACTAGTGGGCCCTTATACGAGCAGTACTTC.

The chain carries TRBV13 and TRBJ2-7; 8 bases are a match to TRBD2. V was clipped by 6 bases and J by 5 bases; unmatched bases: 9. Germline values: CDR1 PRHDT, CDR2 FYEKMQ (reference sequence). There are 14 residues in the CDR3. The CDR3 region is CASSSGKGLNEQYF. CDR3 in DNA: TGTGCCAGCAGTAGCGGGAAGGGCCTGAACGAGCAGTACTTC.

As DNA, the CDR3 is TGTGCCAGCAGTTTGTCTGTGACCCAGTACTTC. Translating gives CASSLSVTQYF. This chain connects TRBV28 to TRBJ2-5, with D hard to call. Trimming took 3 bases from V and 7 from J, leaving 6 bases between them. Per germline, CDR1 MDHEN and CDR2 SYDVKM. The CDR3 covers 11 residues.

The CDR3 loop is CASSETLRVSDNEQFF. CDR3 nucleotide sequence: TGTGCCAGCAGTGAAACTCTCCGGGTATCGGATAATGAGCAGTTCTTC. This chain links TRBV6-1 with TRBJ2-1, with no clear D. The V and J ends lost 2 bases and 7 bases respectively, with 18 bases between them. Looked up from germline, CDR1 is MNHNS and CDR2 is SASEGT. This CDR3 spans 16 amino acids.

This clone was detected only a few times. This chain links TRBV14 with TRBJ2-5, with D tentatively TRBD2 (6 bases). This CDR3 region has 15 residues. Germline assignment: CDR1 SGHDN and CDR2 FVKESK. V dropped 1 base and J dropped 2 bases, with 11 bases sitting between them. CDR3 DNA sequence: TGTGCCAGCAGCCAAGGCGGGACTTCACAAGAGACCCAGTACTTC. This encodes CASSQGGTSQETQYF.

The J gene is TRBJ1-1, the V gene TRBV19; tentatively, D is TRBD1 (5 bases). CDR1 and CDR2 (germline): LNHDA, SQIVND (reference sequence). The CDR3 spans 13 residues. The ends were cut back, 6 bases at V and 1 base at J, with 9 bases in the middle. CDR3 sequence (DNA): TGTGCCAGTAGGCGACAGAAGAACACTGAAGCTTTCTTT. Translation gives CASRRQKNTEAFF.

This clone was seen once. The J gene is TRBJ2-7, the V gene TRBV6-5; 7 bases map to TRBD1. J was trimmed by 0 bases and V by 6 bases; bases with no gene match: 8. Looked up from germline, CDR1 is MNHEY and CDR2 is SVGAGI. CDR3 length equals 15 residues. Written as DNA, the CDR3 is TGTGCCAGCAGCTCACCGGGACAGAGCTCCTACGAGCAGTACTTC. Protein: CASSSPGQSSYEQYF.

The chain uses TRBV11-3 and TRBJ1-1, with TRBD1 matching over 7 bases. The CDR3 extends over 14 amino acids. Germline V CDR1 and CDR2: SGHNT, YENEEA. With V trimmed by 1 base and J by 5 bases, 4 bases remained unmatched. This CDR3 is CASSLGTGATEAFF. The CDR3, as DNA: TGTGCCAGCAGCTTAGGAACAGGGGCGACTGAAGCTTTCTTT.

DNA for the CDR3: TGTGCCAGCAGCTCGGAACGCGGGGCGGGCGAGCAGTACTTC. It yields the protein CASSSERGAGEQYF. This chain connects TRBV11-3 to TRBJ2-7, with D perhaps matching TRBD2 (6 bases). Looked up from germline, CDR1 is SGHNT and CDR2 is YENEEA. Trimming left V 4 bases short and J 6 bases short, with 16 bases between. The CDR3 covers 14 residues. Full variable domain (remainder filled in from reference TRBV11-3 and TRBJ2-7): EAGVVQSPRYKIIEKKQPVAFWCNPISGHNTLYWYLQNLGQGPELLIRYENEEAVDDSQLPKDRFSAERLKGVDSTLKIQPAELGDSAVYLCASSSERGAGEQYFGPGTRLTVT.